The count of the clone carrying this TCR beta chain is one. Its antigen is undetermined. Only in-frame clones appear in the TCRdb table, and some are missing; sequencing was by immunoSEQ multiplex PCR. Among about 1,500 clones listed, roughly 35% were seen once. The data derive from a study of T cells in localized non-small cell lung cancer. Whole-study findings and limits: Adjacent uninvolved lung tissue had the highest T cell clonality, exceeding tumor. One tumor region alone was sequenced, and heterogeneity therefore remains possible. Increased T cell density in blood showed an association with longer overall survival.

Sequencing was performed on lung tumor tissue, taken before any cancer treatment. The clonotype comes from a female donor older than 55 with stage II lung adenocarcinoma.

CDR3 loop: CASSSPGSHGNTIYF. Here the CDR3 DNA reads TGTGCCAGCAGTTCGCCGGGGTCGCATGGAAACACCATATATTTT. J is TRBJ1-3 and V is TRBV28; D call uncertain. This CDR3 has 15 residues. Looked up from germline, CDR1 is MDHEN and CDR2 is SYDVKM. Trimming shortened V by 4 bases and J by 3 bases, and 13 bases separated the two germline ends.